Listed here are 31 T cell receptor beta chains from one sample, sequenced in a study of cytomegalovirus exposure and HLA in healthy donors (TCRdb year 2017). Libraries were built with the immunoSEQ multiplex PCR assay. For the multiplex PCR, a mixture combining 60 forward primers for TCR Vbeta segments and 13 reverse primers for TCR Jbeta segments was used. Held by TCRdb, this immuneACCESS table contains in-frame sequences only and omits some clones. Under half of the omission traces to an unresolved V gene where checked; the cause of the rest is unknown. In all, the sample holds roughly 120,000 clones, and around 77% of those were seen once. The biggest ten clones account for around 5.8% of the sample. What was sequenced was PBMCs. Receptors originate from a woman aged 25 to 39 in good health and CMV-seropositive.

CDR3 loop: CASSEWTGEEQYF. The CDR3 nucleotides read TGTGCCAGCAGTGAATGGACAGGGGAGGAACAGTACTTC. This sequence joins TRBV2 and TRBJ2-7, with 9 bases identical to TRBD1. The CDR3 has 13 amino acids. The germline gives CDR1 SNHLY, CDR2 FYNNEI. The V and J ends lost 2 bases and 10 bases, in that order; junction bases with no gene match: 6.

This chain uses TRBV4-1 with TRBJ2-4, with D uncertain. V lost 0 bases, J lost 8 bases, and 14 bases lay in between. Germline loops: CDR1 MGHRA, CDR2 YSYEKL. CDR3 length: 15 residues. Here the CDR3 reads CASSQEELLNDIQYF. CDR3 bases: TGCGCCAGCAGCCAAGAAGAGCTATTGAACGACATTCAGTACTTC.

This rearrangement joins TRBV6-5 to TRBJ1-5, with a tentative D call TRBD1 (6 bases). CDR1 is MNHEY, CDR2 SVGAGI, per germline. Trimming stripped 5 bases from V and 4 bases from J, with 12 bases between. The CDR3 consists of 14 residues. DNA for the CDR3: TGTGCCAGCAGTCCTACAGGGTCAAATCAGCCCCAGCATTTT. Protein: CASSPTGSNQPQHF.

CDR3 residues: CASSPQGASTEAFF. As DNA, the CDR3 is TGCGCCAGCAGCCCGCAGGGGGCGAGCACTGAAGCTTTCTTT. This chain uses TRBV5-1 with TRBJ1-1; TRBD1 agrees at 8 bases. Germline assignment: CDR1 SGHRS and CDR2 YFSETQ. The V gene end was trimmed by 4 bases and the J gene end by 4 bases; junction bases not matched to a gene: 6. The CDR3 totals 14 residues.

Turning to this clone: Additional DNA sequences in this sample encode the identical CDR3. This chain joins TRBV27 and TRBJ1-1, with D hard to call. The V end was cut by 3 bases, the J end by 0 bases, with 8 bases between. CDR1 and CDR2 from the germline V gene are MNHEY and SMNVEV (reference sequence). This CDR3 has 14 amino acids. The CDR3 DNA reads TGTGCCAGCAGTTTCACGGGAATGAACACTGAAGCTTTCTTT. The encoded protein is CASSFTGMNTEAFF.

The chain employs TRBV18 and TRBJ2-5, with D possibly matching TRBD2 (7 bases). V was clipped by 2 bases and J by 7 bases, with 17 bases between them. The CDR3 has 15 amino acids. Looked up from germline, CDR1 is KGHSH and CDR2 is LQKENI. The CDR3, as DNA: TGTGCCAGCTCACCATCGGAGGGGGGGCCCGGGACCCAGTACTTC. This gives the protein CASSPSEGGPGTQYF.

The chain recombines TRBV13 with TRBJ2-7, with D unresolved. CDR3 length: 13 amino acids. Germline V gene sequence: CDR1 PRHDT, CDR2 FYEKMQ (reference sequence). Trimming pared 1 base from V and 5 bases from J, leaving 9 bases between. Written as DNA, the CDR3 is TGTGCCAGCAGCTTAGCGGCAGCGAACGAGCAGTACTTC. This gives the protein CASSLAAANEQYF. Variable domain in full (rest from reference TRBV13 and TRBJ2-7): AAGVIQSPRHLIKEKRETATLKCYPIPRHDTVYWYQQGPGQDPQFLISFYEKMQSDKGSIPDRFSAQQFSDYHSELNMSSLELGDSALYFCASSLAAANEQYFGPGTRLTVT.

The CDR3 DNA sequence: TGCGCCAGCAGCCAACAGGCAGGGGGCGGCTATGGCTACACCTTC. Translation: CASSQQAGGGYGYTF. The rearrangement joins TRBV4-1 to TRBJ1-2; TRBD1 matches at 8 bases. Germline assignment: CDR1 MGHRA and CDR2 YSYEKL. This CDR3 is 15 amino acids long. V gave up 2 bases and J gave up 4 bases; unmatched junction bases: 6.

The chain recombines TRBV7-2 with TRBJ2-1, with 8 bases identical to TRBD1. Losses at the gene ends were 5 bases for V and 8 bases for J; bases not matched to a gene: 5. Germline values: CDR1 SGHTA, CDR2 FQGNSA. There are 13 residues in the CDR3. CDR3 amino acids: CASSRTGGYEQFF. The CDR3 nucleotides read TGTGCCAGCAGCCGTACAGGGGGGTATGAGCAGTTCTTC.

The chain recombines TRBV5-1 with TRBJ2-2, with a possible D match to TRBD1 (6 bases). The germline V and J ends were trimmed by 3 bases and 0 bases, with 12 bases remaining between them. CDR1 SGHRS and CDR2 YFSETQ come from the germline V gene. The CDR3 spans 16 residues. This CDR3 is CASSSGTLTNTGELFF. CDR3 nucleotides: TGCGCCAGCAGCTCCGGGACACTAACGAACACCGGGGAGCTGTTTTTT.

This chain connects TRBV7-9 to TRBJ2-1, with 9 bases fitting TRBD2. Per germline, CDR1 SEHNR and CDR2 FQNEAQ (reference sequence). Trimming cost V 5 bases and J 1 base; bases outside gene matches: 15. CDR3 length: 19 amino acids. CDR3 DNA: TGTGCCAGCAGCCCATTCCCGAGGGTGACTAGCGGATCCTACAATGAGCAGTTCTTC. Translating it yields CASSPFPRVTSGSYNEQFF.

The V and J genes are TRBV10-3 and TRBJ1-3; D is undetermined. Germline CDR1 reads ENHRY; CDR2 reads SYGVKD. V was pared by 3 bases and J by 0 bases, with 12 bases between. The CDR3 length is 16 residues. The CDR3 spells CAISETDIPSGNTIYF. The CDR3, as DNA: TGTGCCATCAGTGAAACAGATATCCCCTCTGGAAACACCATATATTTT.

This clone was counted once. Here the CDR3 reads CASSLVGAMNTEAFF. CDR3 sequence (DNA): TGTGCCAGCAGCTTGGTAGGGGCCATGAACACTGAAGCTTTCTTT. This chain uses TRBV5-4 with TRBJ1-1, with D maybe TRBD1 (5 bases). The CDR3 totals 15 residues. Germline CDR1 is SGHNT and CDR2 is YYREEE (reference sequence). Trimming left V 0 bases short and J 0 bases short, with 9 bases between.

This clone has more than one count but fewer than ten. The chain has TRBV19 and TRBJ2-4; the match to TRBD2 covers 11 bases. Germline CDR1 is LNHDA and CDR2 is SQIVND (reference sequence). This CDR3 contains 19 residues. With 5 bases clipped from V and 1 base from J, the junction kept 13 bases outside the gene matches. For the CDR3, the DNA is TGTGCCAGTAGTCTATATAGCGGGGGGGCTGAGGTGGCCAAAAACATTCAGTACTTC. Translated, it gives CASSLYSGGAEVAKNIQYF. Based on the CDR3 plus reference TRBV19 and TRBJ2-4, the full variable domain is DGGITQSPKYLFRKEGQNVTLSCEQNLNHDAMYWYRQDPGQGLRLIYYSQIVNDFQKGDIAEGYSVSREKKESFPLTVTSAQKNPTAFYLCASSLYSGGAEVAKNIQYFGAGTRLSVL.

This clone was found a few times. The genes are TRBV13 and TRBJ2-7; 7 positions agree with TRBD2. Germline CDR1 PRHDT, CDR2 FYEKMQ (reference sequence). Trimming took 5 bases from V and 0 from J; bases not matched to a gene: 4. This CDR3 has 14 residues. The CDR3 sequence: CASSAWTSSYEQYF. The DNA of the CDR3 is TGTGCCAGCAGCGCCTGGACTAGCTCCTACGAGCAGTACTTC.

The chain employs TRBV23-1 and TRBJ2-7; D uncertain. TRBV23-1 is identified as an open reading frame with a role that is uncertain. Trimming removed 10 bases from V and 1 base from J, with 11 bases in between. This CDR3 region has 12 residues. CDR3 protein: CATDMRSYEQYF. The CDR3 DNA is TGCGCCACCGATATGAGGTCCTACGAGCAGTACTTC.

This chain connects TRBV2 to TRBJ1-5, with unresolved D. V lost 7 bases to trimming and J lost 0 bases, with 13 bases between them. This CDR3 region has 15 residues. Looked up from germline, CDR1 is SNHLY and CDR2 is FYNNEI. The CDR3 here is CASKQSQYSNQPQHF. DNA for the CDR3: TGTGCCAGCAAACAGAGCCAATATAGCAATCAGCCCCAGCATTTT.

This clone was counted between two and nine times. In DNA, the CDR3 is TGTGCCAGCAGCTTAAGCGGGGCGAACACCGGGGAGCTGTTTTTT. This encodes CASSLSGANTGELFF. J is TRBJ2-2 and V is TRBV7-3; TRBD2 might be the D (6 bases). Trimming cost V 1 base and J 0 bases, with 6 bases left between them. The CDR3 has 15 amino acids. Germline lookup yields CDR1 SGHTA and CDR2 FQGTGA. The whole variable domain, filled in from reference TRBV7-3 and TRBJ2-2, reads GAGVSQTPSNKVTEKGKYVELRCDPISGHTALYWYRQSLGQGPEFLIYFQGTGAADDSGLPNDRFFAVRPEGSVSTLKIQRTERGDSAVYLCASSLSGANTGELFFGEGSRLTVL.

This chain connects TRBV18 to TRBJ2-3, with 7 nucleotides matching TRBD2. The CDR3 totals 15 residues. The V gene's germline CDR1 is KGHSH and CDR2 LQKENI. Losses at the gene ends were 2 bases for V and 3 bases for J; bases not matched to a gene: 5. CDR3 amino acids: CASSPGRGGTDTQYF. CDR3 DNA: TGTGCCAGCTCACCAGGCCGGGGAGGGACAGATACGCAGTATTTT.

V is TRBV9 and J is TRBJ2-3; the D is unclear. Trimming pared 0 bases from V and 0 bases from J, leaving 8 bases between. Germline loops: CDR1 SGDLS, CDR2 YYNGEE. This CDR3 is built from 15 residues. CDR3 nucleotide sequence: TGTGCCAGCAGCGTAGCCGGGTATAGCACAGATACGCAGTATTTT. Translation gives CASSVAGYSTDTQYF.

The chain has TRBV2 and TRBJ1-1; tentatively, D is TRBD1 (5 bases). V gave up 6 bases and J gave up 1 base, with 9 bases separating them. The CDR3 contains 13 residues. Looked up from germline, CDR1 is SNHLY and CDR2 is FYNNEI. CDR3 residues: CASRLQANTEAFF. In DNA, the CDR3 is TGTGCCAGCAGATTACAGGCGAACACTGAAGCTTTCTTT.

The V and J genes are TRBV21-1 and TRBJ2-3; the D call in the table, TRBD2, was not verified against the DNA. TRBV21-1 counts as a pseudogene. The CDR3 runs 13 residues. CDR3: CASSRETSDTQYF. CDR3 nucleotide sequence: TGTGCCAGCAGCAGGGAGACATCAGATACGCAGTATTTT.

This clone was counted a few times. The V and J genes are TRBV5-6 and TRBJ1-6, with 9 positions matching TRBD1. This CDR3 comprises 16 residues. Germline V lookup: CDR1 SGHDT, CDR2 YYEEEE. V gave up 0 bases and J gave up 3 bases; unmatched junction bases: 1. The CDR3 protein is CASSLAGQGYNSPLHF. The DNA of the CDR3 is TGTGCCAGCAGCTTGGCGGGACAGGGCTATAATTCACCCCTCCACTTT.

V is TRBV19 and J is TRBJ2-5, with 15 positions matching TRBD2. Trimming took 6 bases from V and 4 from J; bases not matched to a gene: 6. The CDR3 contains 16 residues. CDR1 and CDR2 from the germline V gene are LNHDA and SQIVND (reference sequence). The CDR3 bases are TGTGCCAGTAGACCGGGACTAGCGGGGGGCACAGAGACCCAGTACTTC. Translating it yields CASRPGLAGGTETQYF. The whole variable domain, filled in from reference TRBV19 and TRBJ2-5, reads DGGITQSPKYLFRKEGQNVTLSCEQNLNHDAMYWYRQDPGQGLRLIYYSQIVNDFQKGDIAEGYSVSREKKESFPLTVTSAQKNPTAFYLCASRPGLAGGTETQYFGPGTRLLVL.

The rearrangement joins TRBV4-1 to TRBJ2-3; 9 bases are shared with TRBD2. CDR3 length: 20 residues. V shed 2 bases, J shed 3 bases, and the junction held 18 bases outside the gene matches. Germline lookup yields CDR1 MGHRA and CDR2 YSYEKL. The CDR3 spells CASSQREMGLAGKSTDTQYF. The CDR3 region has the DNA TGCGCCAGCAGCCAACGGGAAATGGGACTAGCCGGTAAAAGTACAGATACGCAGTATTTT.

This chain links TRBV2 with TRBJ1-1; D gene ambiguous. Trimming took off 8 bases at V and 10 bases at J, with 14 bases between the two ends. There are 11 residues in the CDR3. Germline lookup yields CDR1 SNHLY and CDR2 FYNNEI. CDR3 sequence reads: CASAGYLGAFF. The CDR3 nucleotides read TGTGCCAGCGCAGGTTACCTGGGAGCTTTCTTT.

With respect to this clone: One end of the junction is discordant with germline, which a read error may explain. The chain combines TRBV6-5 with TRBJ2-1; TRBD2 aligns across 7 bases. The germline V gene has CDR1 MNHEY and CDR2 SVGAGI. The CDR3 runs 12 residues. The CDR3 coding sequence is TGTGCCAGCAGTACTACCGGGACTATAGGGATCTTC. Its protein is CASSTTGTIGIF.

The chain uses TRBV27 and TRBJ1-5; TRBD1 aligns across 8 bases. Germline V CDR1 and CDR2: MNHEY, SMNVEV (reference sequence). Unmatched junction bases numbered 8, after V lost 5 bases and J lost 5 bases. There are 15 residues in the CDR3. In DNA form, the CDR3 reads TGTGCCAGCAGTCCCAGGACAGGGAGGGATCAGCCCCAGCATTTT. It specifies CASSPRTGRDQPQHF.

The gene calls are TRBV7-6 and TRBJ1-4; D might be TRBD1 (5 bases). This CDR3 has 18 amino acids. V was shortened by 1 base and J by 7 bases, with 22 bases between the two germline ends. CDR1 is SGHVS and CDR2 is FNYEAQ in the germline V gene. The CDR3: CASSLGRISGGRGEKLFF. For the CDR3, the DNA is TGTGCCAGCAGCTTAGGGCGGATTTCCGGGGGTAGGGGTGAAAAACTGTTTTTT.

This clone was detected once. The chain has TRBV30 and TRBJ2-1, with 9 bases fitting TRBD2. V trimming: 0 bases; J trimming: 4 bases; junction bases outside the gene matches: 16. Germline V CDR1 and CDR2: GTSNPN, SVGIG (reference sequence). CDR3 length equals 19 residues. CDR3 nucleotide sequence: TGTGCCTGGAGTGTACGAGGGCCCCGCGGGGGGGTACTTTACAATGAGCAGTTCTTC. It encodes CAWSVRGPRGGVLYNEQFF.

The chain links TRBV11-3 to TRBJ1-6; 8 nucleotides line up with TRBD1. This CDR3 contains 14 residues. Looked up from germline, CDR1 is SGHNT and CDR2 is YENEEA. V lost 3 bases to trimming and J lost 9 bases; unmatched junction nucleotides: 4. The CDR3 bases are TGTGCCAGCAGCTTCGGACAGGGTGCTTCACCCCTCCACTTT. Encoded protein: CASSFGQGASPLHF.